This T cell receptor (beta chain) was sequenced for a study of OX40 agonist ivuxolimab in advanced cancers. Assay used: immunoSEQ multiplex PCR; TCRdb lists only in-frame clones, some missing. Here the sample spans approximately 80,000 clones, 90% being singletons. V was trimmed by 0 bases and J by 7 bases, leaving 13 bases between them. The CDR3 is made up of 14 amino acids. CDR1 is SGHRS and CDR2 is YFSETQ in the germline V gene. The V and J genes are TRBV5-1 and TRBJ1-1, with D unclear. The source was CD4+ or CD8+ T cells sorted from blood, collected in a trial of the OX40 agonist ivuxolimab. The receptor was derived from an adult with an advanced solid tumor such as melanoma, head and neck, liver or kidney cancer. The CDR3 loop is CASSLAQTSGEAFF. For the CDR3, the DNA is TGCGCCAGCAGCTTGGCACAGACCTCTGGTGAAGCTTTCTTT.